This is a list of T cell receptor beta chains from one sample in a study of blood T cell repertoires in COVID-19. The protocol was immunoSEQ multiplex PCR, while the TCRdb copy is restricted to in-frame clones and leaves out a portion. The sample yields around 250,000 clones, more than 70% seen once. What was sequenced was peripheral blood. The source of these receptors is a woman aged 18-30 years with acute or convalescent COVID-19. Both conserved end residues are trimmed from each CDR3.

J gene,V gene,CDR3 protein
TRBJ1-2,TRBV3-1/TRBV3-2,ASSPPGQGFGYT
TRBJ2-3,TRBV7-9,ASSPSGGTDTQY
TRBJ2-7,TRBV5-1,ASSLAPGTGVHEQY
TRBJ1-1,TRBV2,ASRHGGGGTEAF
TRBJ1-1,TRBV19,ASSMGGLNTEAF
TRBJ2-3,TRBV3-1/TRBV3-2,ASSQRGQGTDTQY
TRBJ1-5,TRBV27,ASSLSGDQPQH
TRBJ2-2,TRBV2,ASTHLLNGKRGELF
TRBJ1-4,TRBV27,ASSLSTSAGGEKLF
TRBJ2-3,TRBV27,ASSFLAGTTDTQY
TRBJ2-5,TRBV5-4,ASSIDRETQY
TRBJ2-1,TRBV10-1,ATSTGGTYNEQF
TRBJ2-5,TRBV5-1,ASSLRATSQETQY
TRBJ2-1,TRBV4-2,ASSQEMGLADLIGKNEQF
TRBJ2-1,TRBV7-6,ASTRFSGKDNEQF
TRBJ1-5,TRBV19,ASSMGLFSNQPQH
TRBJ2-1,TRBV6-5,ASRSGTSYNEQF
TRBJ2-5,TRBV9,ASSLRGRGGGETQY
TRBJ2-3,TRBV11-2,ASSLGLVWQY
TRBJ1-3,TRBV7-3,ASSRSREAGNTIY
TRBJ2-7,TRBV9,ASSVLGTGEQY
TRBJ1-5,TRBV3-1/TRBV3-2,ASSLRDGGPQH
TRBJ2-5,TRBV20-1,SCGAGETQY
TRBJ2-1,TRBV3-1/TRBV3-2,ASRLKMISTGKASLGNNEQF
TRBJ2-5,TRBV10-1,ASSEAGQGRETQY
TRBJ1-4,TRBV30,AWSVDRAGEKLF
TRBJ2-7,TRBV14,ASSLASGSPYEQY
TRBJ1-2,TRBV5-1,ASSLAVGGNYGYT
TRBJ2-7,TRBV5-1,ASSYSSYEQY
TRBJ2-7,TRBV5-1,ASSSRLAGGGEQY
TRBJ2-7,TRBV7-9,ASSLPGLALNEQY
TRBJ1-2,TRBV4-1,ASSQEGQSNYGYT
TRBJ2-3,TRBV7-2,ASSSRNSGRFTDTQY
TRBJ2-1,TRBV28,ASRTSREQF
TRBJ1-2,TRBV29-1,SARTGDYGYT